This entry concerns a single TCR beta chain. Its antigen is unidentified. The ends were cut back, 6 bases at V and 6 bases at J, with 14 bases in the middle. CDR1 and CDR2 (germline): MDHEN, SYDVKM. The CDR3 is 13 residues long. The PCR contained 60 Vbeta and 13 Jbeta primers. The method was immunoSEQ multiplex PCR; TCRdb's version includes in-frame clones alone and lacks a portion of them. The table has about 69,000 clones, 75% to 80% seen once; the top ten hold more than 3%. Each donor's status was that of a healthy bone marrow donor. These data belong to a study of cytomegalovirus exposure and HLA in healthy donors. Study outcomes and limitations: CMV serostatus was the only immune exposure information that was available.

The V and J genes are TRBV28 and TRBJ1-2; D perhaps matches TRBD1 (6 bases). The sample consisted of PBMCs. This TCR was sampled from a man younger than 35 in good health and CMV-seronegative. The CDR3 DNA reads TGTGCCAGCAGGATCGACACAGGGCATGGCTACACCTTC. Translating gives CASRIDTGHGYTF.